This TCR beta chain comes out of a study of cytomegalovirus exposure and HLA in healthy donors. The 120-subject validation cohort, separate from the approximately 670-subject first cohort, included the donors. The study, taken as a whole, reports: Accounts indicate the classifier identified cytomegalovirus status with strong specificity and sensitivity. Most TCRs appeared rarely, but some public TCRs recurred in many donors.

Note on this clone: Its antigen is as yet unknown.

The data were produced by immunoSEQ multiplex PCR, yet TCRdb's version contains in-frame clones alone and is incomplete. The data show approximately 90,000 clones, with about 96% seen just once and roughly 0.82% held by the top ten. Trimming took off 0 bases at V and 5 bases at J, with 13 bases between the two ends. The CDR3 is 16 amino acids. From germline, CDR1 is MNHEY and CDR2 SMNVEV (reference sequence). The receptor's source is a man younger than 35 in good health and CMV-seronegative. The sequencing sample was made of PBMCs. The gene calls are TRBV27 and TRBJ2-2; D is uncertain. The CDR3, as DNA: TGTGCCAGCAGTTTATCTCCAGGTCCCGTGACCGGGGAGCTGTTTTTT. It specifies CASSLSPGPVTGELFF.